Only one count was recorded for the clone carrying this T cell receptor (beta chain). Other DNA sequences in this sample translate to the same CDR3. The sample is drawn from a study of blood T cell repertoires in COVID-19. Germline assignment: CDR1 SNHLY and CDR2 FYNNEI. J gave up 2 bases and V 4 bases, and 3 bases lay outside the gene matches. The CDR3 has 14 residues. The table came from immunoSEQ multiplex PCR; TCRdb's copy has only in-frame clones and leaves some out. This sample has about 150,000 clones, with around 89% found just once. The sequence was obtained from a man in his fifties or sixties with active or convalescent COVID-19. The sequencing input was peripheral blood. The chain employs TRBV2 and TRBJ1-2; 8 nucleotides align to TRBD1. CDR3 DNA: TGTGCCAGCAGTGGGACAGGGATCAACTATGGCTACACCTTC. Its protein product is CASSGTGINYGYTF.